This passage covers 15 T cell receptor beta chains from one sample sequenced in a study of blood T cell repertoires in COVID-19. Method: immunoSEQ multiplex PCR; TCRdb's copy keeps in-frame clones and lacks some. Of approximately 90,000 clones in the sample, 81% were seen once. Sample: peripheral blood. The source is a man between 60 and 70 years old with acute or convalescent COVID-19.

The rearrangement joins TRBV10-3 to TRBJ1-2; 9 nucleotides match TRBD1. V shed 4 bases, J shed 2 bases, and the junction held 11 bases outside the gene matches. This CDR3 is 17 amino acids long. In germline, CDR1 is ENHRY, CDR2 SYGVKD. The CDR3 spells CAISGLGQGSVNYGYTF. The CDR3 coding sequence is TGTGCCATCAGTGGGCTAGGACAGGGGAGCGTCAACTATGGCTACACCTTC.

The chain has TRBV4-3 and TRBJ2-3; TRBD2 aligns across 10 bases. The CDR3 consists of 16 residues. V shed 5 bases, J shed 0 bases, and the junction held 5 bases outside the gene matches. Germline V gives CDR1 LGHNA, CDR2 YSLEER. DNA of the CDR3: TGCGCCAGCAGCTCCGAGCGGGGGGGTAGCACAGATACGCAGTATTTT. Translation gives CASSSERGGSTDTQYF.

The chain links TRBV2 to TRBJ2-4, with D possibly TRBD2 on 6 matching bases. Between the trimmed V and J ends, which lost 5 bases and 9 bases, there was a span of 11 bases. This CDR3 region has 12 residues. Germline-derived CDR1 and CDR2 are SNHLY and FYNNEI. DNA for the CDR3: TGTGCCAGCAGTTCTGGAGGGACCATTCAGTACTTC. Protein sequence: CASSSGGTIQYF.

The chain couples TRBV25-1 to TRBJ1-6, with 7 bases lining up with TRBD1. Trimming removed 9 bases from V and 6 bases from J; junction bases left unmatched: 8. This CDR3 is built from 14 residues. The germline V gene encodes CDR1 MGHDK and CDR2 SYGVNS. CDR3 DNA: TGTGCCAGTGATTCCAGGGGGTCTAATTCACCCCTCCACTTT. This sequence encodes CASDSRGSNSPLHF.

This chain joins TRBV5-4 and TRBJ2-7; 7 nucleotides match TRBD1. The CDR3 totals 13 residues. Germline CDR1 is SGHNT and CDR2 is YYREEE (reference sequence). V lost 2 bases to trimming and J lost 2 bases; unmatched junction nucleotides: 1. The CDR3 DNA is TGTGCCAGCAGCTTCAGGGGGACCTACGAGCAGTACTTC. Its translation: CASSFRGTYEQYF.

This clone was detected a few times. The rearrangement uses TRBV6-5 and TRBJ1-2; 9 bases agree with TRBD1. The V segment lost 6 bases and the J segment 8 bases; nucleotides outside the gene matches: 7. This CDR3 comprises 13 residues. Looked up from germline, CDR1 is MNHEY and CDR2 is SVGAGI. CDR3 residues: CASRWGTGYGYTF. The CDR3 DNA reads TGTGCCAGCAGGTGGGGGACAGGGTACGGCTACACCTTC.

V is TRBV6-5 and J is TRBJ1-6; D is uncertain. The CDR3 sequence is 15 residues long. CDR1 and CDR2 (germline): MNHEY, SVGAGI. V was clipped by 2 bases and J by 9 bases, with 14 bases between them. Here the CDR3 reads CASSYEGSGRSPLHF. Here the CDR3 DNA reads TGTGCCAGCAGTTACGAGGGCTCCGGGCGTTCACCCCTCCACTTT.

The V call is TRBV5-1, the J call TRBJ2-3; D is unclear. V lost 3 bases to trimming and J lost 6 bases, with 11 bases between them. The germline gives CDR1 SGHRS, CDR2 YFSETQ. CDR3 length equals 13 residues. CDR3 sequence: CASSSWPLDTQYF. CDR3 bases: TGCGCCAGCAGCTCGTGGCCTTTGGATACGCAGTATTTT.

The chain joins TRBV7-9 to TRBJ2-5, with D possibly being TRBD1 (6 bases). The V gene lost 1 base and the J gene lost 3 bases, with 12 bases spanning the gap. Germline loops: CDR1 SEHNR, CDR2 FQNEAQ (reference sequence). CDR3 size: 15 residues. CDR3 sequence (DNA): TGTGCCAGCAGCTTAGTGGCAGGGGCGGAAGAGACCCAGTACTTC. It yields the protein CASSLVAGAEETQYF. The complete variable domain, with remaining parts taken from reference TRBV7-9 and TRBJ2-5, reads DTGVSQNPRHKITKRGQNVTFRCDPISEHNRLYWYRQTLGQGPEFLTYFQNEAQLEKSRLLSDRFSAERPKGSFSTLEIQRTEQGDSAMYLCASSLVAGAEETQYFGPGTRLLVL.

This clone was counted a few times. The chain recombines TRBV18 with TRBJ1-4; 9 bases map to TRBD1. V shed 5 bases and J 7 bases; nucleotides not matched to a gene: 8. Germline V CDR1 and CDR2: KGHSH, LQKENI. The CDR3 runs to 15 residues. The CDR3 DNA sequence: TGTGCCAGCTCAGGGCCGGGACAGGGCCCTGAAAAACTGTTTTTT. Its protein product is CASSGPGQGPEKLFF.

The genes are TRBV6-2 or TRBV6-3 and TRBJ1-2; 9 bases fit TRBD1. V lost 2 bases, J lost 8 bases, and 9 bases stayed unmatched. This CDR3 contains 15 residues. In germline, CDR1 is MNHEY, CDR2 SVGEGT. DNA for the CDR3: TGTGCCAGCAGTTACCTGCGGGACAGGGTGTCGGGCTACACCTTC. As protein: CASSYLRDRVSGYTF.

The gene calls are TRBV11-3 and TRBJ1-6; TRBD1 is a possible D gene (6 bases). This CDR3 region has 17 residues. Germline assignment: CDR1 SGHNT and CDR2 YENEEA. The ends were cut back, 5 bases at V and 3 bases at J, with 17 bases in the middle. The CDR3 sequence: CASSGGLGAGYNSPLHF. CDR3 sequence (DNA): TGTGCCAGCAGCGGAGGCCTGGGGGCTGGCTATAATTCACCCCTCCACTTT.

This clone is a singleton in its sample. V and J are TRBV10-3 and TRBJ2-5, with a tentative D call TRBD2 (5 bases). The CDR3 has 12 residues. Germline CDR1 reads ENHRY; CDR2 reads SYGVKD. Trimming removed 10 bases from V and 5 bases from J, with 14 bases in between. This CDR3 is CATSPERETQYF. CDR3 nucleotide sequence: TGTGCCACCTCTCCAGAGCGGGAGACCCAGTACTTC.

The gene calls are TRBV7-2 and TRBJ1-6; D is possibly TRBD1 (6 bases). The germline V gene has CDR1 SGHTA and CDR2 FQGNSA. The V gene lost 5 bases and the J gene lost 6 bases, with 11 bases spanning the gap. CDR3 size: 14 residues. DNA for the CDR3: TGTGCCAGCAGCCCAGGGGTTGGTAATTCACCCCTCCACTTT. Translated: CASSPGVGNSPLHF.

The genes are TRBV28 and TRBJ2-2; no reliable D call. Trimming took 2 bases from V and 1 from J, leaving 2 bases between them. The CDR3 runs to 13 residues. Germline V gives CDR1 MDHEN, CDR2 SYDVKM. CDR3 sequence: CASSLQNTGELFF. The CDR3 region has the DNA TGTGCCAGCAGTTTACAGAACACCGGGGAGCTGTTTTTT.